This TCR beta chain is from a study of regulatory T cells in long-lasting Graves disease. Sample time point: newly diagnosed GD, antithyroid drugs for less than 3 months. PBMCs were the source of the RNA used for TCR sequencing. With V trimmed by 8 bases and J by 5 bases, 8 bases remained unmatched. The germline V gene encodes CDR1 MDHEN and CDR2 SYDVKM. The CDR3 totals 13 residues. This clonotype was detected ten times or more. Building the TCR beta libraries relied on iRepertoire HTBI primers, and CDR3 regions underwent Arm-PCR. MiXCR, run by TCRdb on the multiplex PCR reads, gives a single entry per CDR3 protein. The sample includes a few hundred thousand distinct CDR3 sequences, approximately 12% of them seen just once. Separately, the same data were catalogued under a study of T cells in Graves' hyperthyroidism and ophthalmopathy. As reported in that work: Stable hyperthyroidism: no ophthalmopathy progression over 18 months of follow-up. Through a model of 13 V-J features, ophthalmopathy was separated from stable hyperthyroidism.

The sequences come from peripheral blood mononuclear cells (PBMCs), collected at new diagnosis, from a patient treated with antithyroid drugs. This receptor was obtained from a woman between 18 and 30 years old with Graves disease. The chain links TRBV28 to TRBJ1-2; 7 bases are a match to TRBD1. The CDR3 sequence is CASATGAWYGYTF. CDR3 coding DNA: TGTGCCAGCGCCACAGGGGCGTGGTATGGCTACACCTTC.